The source of this T cell receptor beta chain is a study of T cells in Graves' hyperthyroidism and ophthalmopathy. Study context: Before any treatment, at initial diagnosis, peripheral blood was collected. Broader study findings: Expanded thyroid clonotypes (above 0.001) were mostly also found in blood.

Diagnosing involved the use of clinical symptoms, serum thyroxine and TRAb, thyroid ultrasound and orbital computed tomography. The investigators amplified TCR beta CDR3 regions from RNA transcripts. An initial round of RT-PCR targeting the TCR CDR3 relied on the HTBI primer set. MiXCR, applied by TCRdb to the multiplex PCR reads, yields one record per CDR3 protein. The table records about 560,000 distinct CDR3 sequences, around 17% of them present only once. This clonotype was found many times. Its specificity is unknown. Mismatch with germline at one junction end may stem from a read error. CDR3 length: 14 residues.

Sequencing was done on a sample of blood. The TCR sequence derives from a woman under 30 with Graves' hyperthyroidism. The chain joins TRBV12-3 or TRBV12-4 to TRBJ1-5, with TRBD1 as a possible D gene (5 bases). The CDR3 reads CASSLSGGNQPQHF. Here the CDR3 DNA reads TGCGCCAGCAGCTTGTCGGGGGGCAATCAGCCCCAGCATTTT.